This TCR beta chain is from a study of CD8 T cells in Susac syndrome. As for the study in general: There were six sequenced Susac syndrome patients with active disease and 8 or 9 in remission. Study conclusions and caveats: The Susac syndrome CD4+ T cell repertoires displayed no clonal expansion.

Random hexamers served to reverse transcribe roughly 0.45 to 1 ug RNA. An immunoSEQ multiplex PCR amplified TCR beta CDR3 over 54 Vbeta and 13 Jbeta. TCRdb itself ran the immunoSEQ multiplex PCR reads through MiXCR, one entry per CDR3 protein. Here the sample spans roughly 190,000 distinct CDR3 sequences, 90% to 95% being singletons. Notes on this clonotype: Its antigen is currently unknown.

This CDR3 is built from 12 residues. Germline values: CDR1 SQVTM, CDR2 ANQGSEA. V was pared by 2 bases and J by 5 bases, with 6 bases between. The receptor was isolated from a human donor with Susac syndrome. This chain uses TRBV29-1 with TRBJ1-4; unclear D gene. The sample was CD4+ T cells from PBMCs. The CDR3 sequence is CSVELGNEKLFF. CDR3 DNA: TGCAGCGTTGAACTAGGGAATGAAAAACTGTTTTTT.